Reported below is one T cell receptor (beta chain). No antigen is known for it. No base quality values were provided; no much bigger clone lies one nucleotide off. The immunoSEQ Assay, a bias-controlled multiplex PCR, was used to amplify TCRbeta CDR3 regions from genomic DNA. The authors' pipeline ran thus. The number of nucleated cells in each sample was estimated from the amplification of reference gene primers within the assay. To quantify the absolute abundance of each unique TCRbeta CDR3 rearrangement, sequence reads were collapsed and filtered. For each sample, productive Simpson clonality was calculated by taking the square root of Simpson's diversity index across productive rearrangements. TCRdb's version of the immuneACCESS table is confined to in-frame rearrangements and falls short of the full clone set. An unresolved V gene accounts for under half of the shortfall where checked; the remainder is of unknown origin. The V and J calls and clone size come from that table; D and trimming were worked out from the DNA. The sample has 100,000 to 150,000 clones on record, 81% of them singletons. The ten largest account for about 15% of the sample.

One collaborating source in Seattle enrolled patients while the patients were actively infected and followed the patients over time throughout the course of disease. Collaborating institutions collected whole blood in K2EDTA tubes following their own protocols. For TCRbeta analysis, collaborator samples were shipped as frozen whole blood, as isolated PBMCs, or as DNA extracted from either sample type. The data stem from a study of blood T cell repertoires in COVID-19 (dated by TCRdb to 2019 to 2021). A note on the overall study: The collaborator samples originated in the United States, Italy and Spain and spanned the acute and convalescent phases of COVID-19. The prospective study material was composed of cDNA or gDNA derived from T cells, B-cell-depleted T cells, or PBMCs. Subjects who had been exposed to COVID-19, were actively infected with it, or had recovered from it provided the deeply sampled blood TCRbeta repertoires that made up the dataset. The repertoires were released in a freely available public database meant as a resource for research on the immune response to SARS-CoV-2. Samples were obtained from the ongoing ImmuneRACE study (first 160 participants) and from about 1,300 subjects provided by 6 global collaborators. Sample metadata almost always included a de-identified subject ID, COVID-19 status, age in years and sex. HLA class I and class II types, where available, came from metadata supplied by the sample provider rather than from assay-based typing. On the study overall, not on this receptor specifically: The amount of clinical and demographic metadata varied by source and participant and was provided uncurated.

CDR1 and CDR2 are read off the germline V gene as SGDLS and YYNGEE. The CDR3 sequence holds 15 residues, the cysteine and phenylalanine included. CDR3 DNA only is kept here, 45 bases in frame from base 1. Germline trimming amounts to 3 bases on V and 2 bases on J, with 2 as the count of junction bases outside the gene matches. The source material was peripheral blood. The chain employs TRBV9 and TRBJ1-5, with TRBD1 matching 10 junction bases. This TCR was recovered from a man aged 25 to 40 with COVID-19, enrolled during active disease. The CDR3 amino acid sequence is: CASSGQGAGNQPQHF. The sequenced DNA is TGTGCCAGCAGCGGACAGGGGGCAGGCAATCAGCCCCAGCATTTT. With the portions outside the CDR3 filled from the reference TRBV9 and TRBJ1-5 genes, the complete variable region becomes DSGVTQTPKHLITATGQRVTLRCSPRSGDLSVYWYQQSLDQGLQFLIQYYNGEERAKGNILERFSAQQFPDLHSELNLSSLELGDSALYFCASSGQGAGNQPQHFGDGTRLSIL.